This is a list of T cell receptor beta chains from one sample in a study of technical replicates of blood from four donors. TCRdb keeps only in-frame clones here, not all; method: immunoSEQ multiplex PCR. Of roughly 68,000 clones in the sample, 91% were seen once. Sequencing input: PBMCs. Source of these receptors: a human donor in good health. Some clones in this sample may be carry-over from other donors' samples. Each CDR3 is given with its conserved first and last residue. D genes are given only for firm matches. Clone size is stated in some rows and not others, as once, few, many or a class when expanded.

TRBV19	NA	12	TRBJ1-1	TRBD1	TGTGCCAGTAGTCCTGGGACAGGGTGGGCTTTCTTT	CASSPGTGWAFF
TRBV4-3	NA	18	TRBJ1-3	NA	TGCGCCAGCAGCCAAGATTGGGGCGGGGGAAGCTCTGGAAACACCATATATTTT	CASSQDWGGGSSGNTIYF
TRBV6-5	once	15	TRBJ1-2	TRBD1	TGTGCCAGCAGTTACCCGGGACAGGGAATTTATGGCTACACCTTC	CASSYPGQGIYGYTF
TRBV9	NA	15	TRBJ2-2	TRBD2	TGTGCCAGCAGCGGACTAGCGGGAGATACCGGGGAGCTGTTTTTT	CASSGLAGDTGELFF
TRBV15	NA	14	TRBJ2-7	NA	TGTGCCACCAGCAGATCGCGTCAGGGCTACGAGCAGTACTTC	CATSRSRQGYEQYF
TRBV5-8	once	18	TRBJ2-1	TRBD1	TGTGCCAGCAGCCGGACGATGACAGGGGCGGCCTCCTACAATGAGCAGTTCTTC	CASSRTMTGAASYNEQFF
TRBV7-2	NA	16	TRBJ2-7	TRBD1	TGTGCCAGCAGCCCTTACCGGACAGGGGGCTCGAACGAGCAGTACTTC	CASSPYRTGGSNEQYF
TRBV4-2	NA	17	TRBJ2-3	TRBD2	TGTGCCAGCAGCCAAGATGCGCCTAGCGGCTACACAGATACGCAGTATTTT	CASSQDAPSGYTDTQYF
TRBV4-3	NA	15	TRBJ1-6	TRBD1	TGCGCCAGCAGCCAGGGGACAGGGAGGGATTCACCCCTCCACTTT	CASSQGTGRDSPLHF
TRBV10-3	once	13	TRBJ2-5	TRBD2	TGTGCCACCCACGGGGGGGCTGGTGAGACCCAGTACTTC	CATHGGAGETQYF
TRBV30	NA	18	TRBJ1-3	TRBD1	TGTGCCTGGAGTGCTCGCACTCCAGGGGGAACGGCTGGAAACACCATATATTTT	CAWSARTPGGTAGNTIYF
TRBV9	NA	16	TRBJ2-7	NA	TGTGCCAGCAGCCCGGGAGACAGGGTTCTTTACTACGAGCAGTACTTC	CASSPGDRVLYYEQYF
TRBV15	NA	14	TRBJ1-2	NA	TGTGCCACCAGCAGAGATCGCCAGGGCGGTAGCTACACCTTC	CATSRDRQGGSYTF
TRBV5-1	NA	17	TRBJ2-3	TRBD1	TGCGCCAGCAGGCCGGACAGGGGACGTACTAGCACAGATACGCAGTATTTT	CASRPDRGRTSTDTQYF
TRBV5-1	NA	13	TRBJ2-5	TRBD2	TGCGCCAGCAGCTGGAGCGGGGAAGAGACCCAGTACTTC	CASSWSGEETQYF
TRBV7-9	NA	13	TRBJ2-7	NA	TGTGCCAGCAGCCGACAAACAGACTACGAGCAGTACTTC	CASSRQTDYEQYF